The present T cell receptor beta chain was sequenced within a study of T cells after yellow fever vaccination. Study as a whole: SMART-Seq v4 Ultra Low Input served to prepare low-cell-number fractions.

MiXCR was run by TCRdb on the 5' RACE reads, yielding one entry per CDR3 protein. The table shows 350,000 to 450,000 distinct CDR3 sequences, with approximately 5.7% occurring only once. CDR3 length: 19 residues. CDR1 is SGHVS, CDR2 FQNEAQ, per germline. Between the trimmed V and J ends, which lost 8 bases and 2 bases, there was a span of 31 bases. This clonotype was observed a few times. This specimen was PBMCs, taken 5 days after the yellow fever booster vaccination. This clonotype was sampled from a man aged 25 to 45 who received the YFV17D yellow fever vaccine. This rearrangement joins TRBV7-8 to TRBJ2-7, with D possibly being TRBD2 (6 bases). The CDR3 loop reads CASHSLVPRSGETPYEQYF. In nucleotides, the CDR3 is TGTGCCAGCCACAGCTTAGTGCCCCGTAGCGGAGAAACGCCCTACGAGCAGTACTTC.